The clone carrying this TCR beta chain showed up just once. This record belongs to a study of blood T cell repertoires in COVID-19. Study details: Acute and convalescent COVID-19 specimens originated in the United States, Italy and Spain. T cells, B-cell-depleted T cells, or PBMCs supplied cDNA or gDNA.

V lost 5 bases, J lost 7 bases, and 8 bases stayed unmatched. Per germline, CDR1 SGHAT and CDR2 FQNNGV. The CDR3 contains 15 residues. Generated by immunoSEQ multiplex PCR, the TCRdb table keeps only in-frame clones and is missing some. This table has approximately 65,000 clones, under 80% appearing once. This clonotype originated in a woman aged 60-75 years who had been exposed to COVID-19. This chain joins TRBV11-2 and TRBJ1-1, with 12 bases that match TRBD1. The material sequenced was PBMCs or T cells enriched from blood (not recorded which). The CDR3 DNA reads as TGTGCCAGCAGCACCGGGACAGGGGGCCTAGATGAAGCTTTCTTT. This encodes CASSTGTGGLDEAFF.